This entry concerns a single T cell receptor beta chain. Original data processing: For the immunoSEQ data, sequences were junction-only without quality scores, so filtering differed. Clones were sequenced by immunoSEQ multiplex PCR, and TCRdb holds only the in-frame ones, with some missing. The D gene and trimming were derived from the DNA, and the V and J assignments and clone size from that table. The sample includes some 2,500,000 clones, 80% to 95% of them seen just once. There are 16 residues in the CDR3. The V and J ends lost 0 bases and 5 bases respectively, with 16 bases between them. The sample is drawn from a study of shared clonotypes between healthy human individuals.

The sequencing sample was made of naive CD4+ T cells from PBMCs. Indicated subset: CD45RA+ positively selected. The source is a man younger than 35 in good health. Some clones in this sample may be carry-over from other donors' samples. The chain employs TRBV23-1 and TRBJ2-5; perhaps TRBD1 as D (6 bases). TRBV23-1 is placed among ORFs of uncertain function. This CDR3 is CASSQSWNREGETQYF. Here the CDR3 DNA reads TGCGCCAGCAGTCAATCGTGGAACAGGGAAGGTGAGACCCAGTACTTC.